This entry is about one T cell receptor beta chain. The antigen is undetermined. This specimen belongs to a study of CD4 T cells in relation to SARS-CoV-2 and coronaviruses. TCRdb's copy holds only in-frame clones and misses some; the assay was immunoSEQ multiplex PCR. The sample carries some 15,000 clones, roughly 74% recorded once. CD4+ T cells from unexposed donors were obtained before the COVID-19 pandemic (2011-2018). The cells were cultured for under 13 days before CD4+ T cells were isolated. Deletions cut 2 bases from V and 8 bases from J, with 13 bases between. The germline V gene encodes CDR1 KGHSH and CDR2 LQKENI. The CDR3 is made up of 14 amino acids.

This receptor was identified in a human donor in good health. This chain connects TRBV18 to TRBJ1-5; no firm D call. Sequences were obtained from CD4+ T cells from PBMCs, cultured in vitro. The CDR3 spells CASSPSGSMEPQHF. The CDR3 nucleotides are TGTGCCAGCTCACCATCCGGGTCCATGGAGCCCCAGCATTTT.